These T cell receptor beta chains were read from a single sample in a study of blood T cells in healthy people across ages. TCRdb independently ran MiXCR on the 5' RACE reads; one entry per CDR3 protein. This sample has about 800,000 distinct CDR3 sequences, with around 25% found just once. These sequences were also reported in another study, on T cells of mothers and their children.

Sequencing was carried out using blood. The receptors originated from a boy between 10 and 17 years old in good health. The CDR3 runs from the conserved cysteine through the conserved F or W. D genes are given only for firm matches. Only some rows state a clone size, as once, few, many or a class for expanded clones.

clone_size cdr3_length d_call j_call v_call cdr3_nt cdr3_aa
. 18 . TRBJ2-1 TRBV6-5 TGTGCCAGCAGTTACTTTCCCCCGGCGGGGTCTTCCTACAATGAGCAGTTCTTC CASSYFPPAGSSYNEQFF
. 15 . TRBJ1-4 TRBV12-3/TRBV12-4 TGTGCCAGCAGTGGCCACGGGGCAGTAAATGAAAAACTGTTTTTT CASSGHGAVNEKLFF
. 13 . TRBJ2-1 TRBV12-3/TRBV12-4 TGTGCCAGCAGTTTTTCTGAAACAGGAGAGCAGTTCTTC CASSFSETGEQFF
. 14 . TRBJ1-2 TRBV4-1 TGCGCCAGCAGCCTACAACCCGGCGCTCCTGGCTACACCTTC CASSLQPGAPGYTF
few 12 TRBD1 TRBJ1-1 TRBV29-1 TGCAGCGTCCAGGGGGACGGCACTGAAGCTTTCTTT CSVQGDGTEAFF
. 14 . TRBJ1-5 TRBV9 TGTGCCAGCAGCGACGGGATACGGAGTCAGCCCCAGCATTTT CASSDGIRSQPQHF
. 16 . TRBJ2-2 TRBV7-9 TGTGCCAGCAGCCCCCTGACAGCTACGAACACCGGGGAGCTGTTTTTT CASSPLTATNTGELFF
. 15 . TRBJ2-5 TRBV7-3 TGTGCCAGCAGCAAAGCCGGGACACCACAAGAGACCCAGTACTTC CASSKAGTPQETQYF
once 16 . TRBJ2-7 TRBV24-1 TGTGCCACCAGTGACACTACCGGGACAAACGGTTACGAGCAGTACTTC CATSDTTGTNGYEQYF
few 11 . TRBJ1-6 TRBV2 TGTGCCAGCAGTGAAAATTCACCCCTCCACTTT CASSENSPLHF
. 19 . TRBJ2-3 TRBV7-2 TGTGCCAGCGGCTTACCTTTTGAGGACAGTATGGCTGTGACAGATACGCAGTATTTT CASGLPFEDSMAVTDTQYF
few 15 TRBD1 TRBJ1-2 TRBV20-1 TGCAGTGCTAGTCGGGACAGGGGGCCGGGGGATGGCTACACCTTC CSASRDRGPGDGYTF
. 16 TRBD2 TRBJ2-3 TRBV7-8 TGTGCCAGCAGCTTAGGGGAGGGGAGACCCACAGATACGCAGTATTTT CASSLGEGRPTDTQYF